The rows below give T cell receptor beta chains drawn from one sample of a study of Ad26.COV2.S vaccination and SARS-CoV-2 variants. Clones were read by immunoSEQ multiplex PCR, and TCRdb kept only the in-frame ones, dropping some. This sample has around 320,000 clones, with around 87% found just once. This specimen was peripheral blood, taken in a trial of Ad26.COV2.S vaccine versus placebo. Receptors originate from a person aged 18-60 years who received the Ad26.COV2.S COVID-19 vaccine or a placebo. Both conserved end residues are part of each CDR3. D genes are given only for firm matches. Not every row has a clone size; where given, it reads once, few, many or a size class.

.,TRBV13,TRBJ2-7,TRBD2,CASSSLAGGDEQYF,TGTGCCAGCAGCTCGTTAGCGGGGGGCGACGAGCAGTACTTC
.,TRBV15,TRBJ2-7,.,CATSRGQGIYEQYF,TGTGCCACCAGCAGAGGTCAGGGGATCTACGAGCAGTACTTC
.,TRBV3-1/TRBV3-2,TRBJ2-1,TRBD2,CASSLGLAPNEQFF,TGTGCCAGCAGCCTGGGACTAGCCCCAAATGAGCAGTTCTTC
.,TRBV27,TRBJ2-4,.,CASSLSVKNIQYF,TGTGCCAGCAGTTTATCGGTCAAAAACATTCAGTACTTC
.,TRBV6-5,TRBJ2-7,.,CASNRGGATPYEQYF,TGTGCCAGCAACCGAGGCGGGGCGACTCCCTACGAGCAGTACTTC
few,TRBV30,TRBJ1-1,.,CAWSNVVNRGTEAFF,TGTGCCTGGAGTAACGTGGTCAACCGGGGCACTGAAGCTTTCTTT
.,TRBV4-2,TRBJ2-1,TRBD2,CASSQTPGLADTYNEQFF,TGTGCCAGCAGCCAGACCCCGGGACTAGCGGACACCTACAATGAGCAGTTCTTC
.,TRBV11-2,TRBJ2-3,TRBD2,CASSSRLAGGLMDTQYF,TGTGCCAGCAGCTCAAGACTAGCGGGGGGGTTGATGGATACGCAGTATTTT
.,TRBV7-2,TRBJ2-1,TRBD2,CASSLGDSGVYNEQFF,TGTGCCAGCAGCTTAGGGGATAGCGGGGTTTACAATGAGCAGTTCTTC
.,TRBV7-9,TRBJ2-1,.,CASSSVYNEQFF,TGTGCCAGCAGCTCTGTGTACAATGAGCAGTTCTTC
.,TRBV4-3,TRBJ1-1,.,CASSQLARDTEAFF,TGCGCCAGCAGCCAGCTAGCGCGGGACACTGAAGCTTTCTTT
.,TRBV9,TRBJ2-3,.,CASSGPRDTQYF,TGTGCCAGCAGCGGCCCACGAGATACGCAGTATTTT
.,TRBV3-1/TRBV3-2,TRBJ2-2,.,CASSPRAIEELFF,TGTGCCAGCAGCCCCCGGGCCATTGAGGAGCTGTTTTTT
.,TRBV5-1,TRBJ2-5,.,CASSLASSGTGETQYF,TGCGCCAGCAGCTTGGCCTCATCGGGGACGGGAGAGACCCAGTACTTC
.,TRBV4-1,TRBJ2-5,TRBD2,CASSQDPRGLAGGRMKTQYF,TGCGCCAGCAGCCAAGATCCCCGCGGACTAGCGGGGGGGAGGATGAAGACCCAGTACTTC
.,TRBV27,TRBJ1-2,TRBD1,CASRGDRGIRGYTF,TGTGCCAGCAGGGGGGACAGGGGGATTCGTGGCTACACCTTC
.,TRBV19,TRBJ2-7,TRBD1,CASSLRDRVHEQYF,TGTGCCAGTAGTCTCCGGGACAGGGTCCACGAGCAGTACTTC
.,TRBV10-3,TRBJ2-3,.,CATVGTDTQYF,TGTGCCACCGTCGGGACAGATACGCAGTATTTT
.,TRBV4-2,TRBJ2-3,TRBD2,CASSQETGGALADTQYF,TGTGCCAGCAGCCAAGAAACCGGGGGGGCCTTAGCAGATACGCAGTATTTT
.,TRBV28,TRBJ1-5,.,CASSLGSSHNQPQHF,TGTGCCAGCAGCCTTGGCTCCAGTCATAATCAGCCCCAGCATTTT
.,TRBV10-3,TRBJ1-2,.,CAIRGEGYTF,TGTGCCATCAGGGGAGAAGGCTACACCTTC
.,TRBV2,TRBJ2-5,.,CASSGLEVEETQYF,TGTGCCAGCTCCGGGCTAGAAGTGGAGGAGACCCAGTACTTC
.,TRBV6-5,TRBJ2-7,.,CASSSLQGQVDEQYF,TGTGCCAGCAGTTCGTTACAGGGACAAGTCGACGAGCAGTACTTC
.,TRBV6-1,TRBJ1-6,.,CASSEYVRSSYNSPLHF,TGTGCCAGCAGTGAATACGTCAGGAGCTCCTATAATTCACCCCTCCACTTT
.,TRBV7-8,TRBJ2-7,.,CASTQGPGTYEQYF,TGTGCCAGCACCCAAGGCCCGGGGACCTACGAGCAGTACTTC
.,TRBV7-8,TRBJ2-1,.,CASSLALGRNNEQFF,TGTGCCAGCAGCTTAGCGCTAGGAAGGAACAATGAGCAGTTCTTC
.,TRBV7-8,TRBJ1-5,TRBD1,CASSLAPGQVINQPQHF,TGTGCCAGCAGCTTAGCTCCTGGACAGGTGATCAATCAGCCCCAGCATTTT
.,TRBV6-1,TRBJ1-2,TRBD1,CASSEGDRSYGYTF,TGTGCCAGCAGTGAAGGGGACAGGAGCTATGGCTACACCTTC
.,TRBV30,TRBJ2-1,.,CAWSAGVSYNEQFF,TGTGCCTGGAGTGCCGGGGTTTCCTACAATGAGCAGTTCTTC
.,TRBV6-6,TRBJ2-7,.,CASSPSYEQYF,TGTGCCAGCAGTCCTTCCTACGAGCAGTACTTC
.,TRBV5-6,TRBJ1-2,TRBD1,CASSLVGGGASGYTF,TGTGCCAGCAGCTTGGTAGGAGGGGGCGCATCTGGCTACACCTTC
.,TRBV4-1,TRBJ2-7,.,CASSQGMGYEQYF,TGCGCCAGCAGCCAAGGAATGGGCTACGAGCAGTACTTC
.,TRBV19,TRBJ2-1,.,CASSIDRGDEQFF,TGTGCCAGTAGTATAGACAGGGGTGATGAGCAGTTCTTC
few,TRBV6-2/TRBV6-3,TRBJ1-2,.,CASSYAQGSVGYGYTF,TGTGCCAGCAGTTACGCGCAGGGTTCCGTGGGCTATGGCTACACCTTC
.,TRBV18,TRBJ2-7,.,CASSRQDGVEQYF,TGTGCCAGCTCTCGTCAAGACGGGGTTGAGCAGTACTTC
.,TRBV25-1,TRBJ2-7,TRBD1,CASSVGTGYEQYF,TGTGCCAGCAGTGTAGGGACAGGGTACGAGCAGTACTTC
.,TRBV20-1,TRBJ1-1,.,CSLAEYAEAFF,TGCAGCCTTGCAGAATATGCTGAAGCTTTCTTT
once,TRBV14,TRBJ1-6,.,CASSHLTNPNSPLHF,TGTGCCAGCAGCCACCTGACAAATCCTAATTCACCCCTCCACTTT
few,TRBV7-8,TRBJ1-1,.,CASSLVPGTEAFF,TGTGCCAGCAGCTTAGTTCCAGGGACTGAAGCTTTCTTT
.,TRBV5-5,TRBJ1-1,.,CASTPQRNTEAFF,TGTGCCAGCACTCCTCAGAGGAACACTGAAGCTTTCTTT
.,TRBV12-5,TRBJ1-1,.,CASGLLPGQPEAFF,TGTGCTAGTGGTTTGCTCCCTGGACAGCCAGAAGCTTTCTTT
.,TRBV25-1,TRBJ2-2,.,CASSVRANTGELFF,TGTGCCAGCAGTGTGAGAGCGAACACCGGGGAGCTGTTTTTT
.,TRBV6-5,TRBJ2-5,.,CASSYGRQETQYF,TGTGCCAGCAGTTACGGACGTCAAGAGACCCAGTACTTC
.,TRBV30,TRBJ1-2,.,CAWSKTRTRYGYTF,TGTGCCTGGAGCAAAACCCGGACACGTTATGGCTACACCTTC
.,TRBV6-5,TRBJ1-5,.,CASSPGHSNQPQHF,TGTGCCAGCAGTCCCGGGCATAGCAATCAGCCCCAGCATTTT
.,TRBV7-2,TRBJ1-6,.,CASSLNQAYNSPLHF,TGTGCCAGCAGCTTAAACCAGGCCTATAATTCACCCCTCCACTTT